A single sample is the source of the 15 T cell receptor beta chains below, sequenced in a study of shared clonotypes between healthy human individuals. Clones were sequenced by immunoSEQ multiplex PCR, and TCRdb holds only the in-frame ones, with some missing. The repertoire holds about 2.1 million clones, around 93% seen once, with over 1.5% in the top ten. Positively selected for CCR7, the CD45RO-negative cells used as naive CD8 cells excluded terminally differentiated effector memory CD45RA+ cells. Sample: naive CD8+ T cells from PBMCs. The receptors derive from a young man in good health. Some clones in this sample may be carry-over from other donors' samples.

The chain employs TRBV7-9 and TRBJ1-2; 7 nucleotides agree with TRBD1. Germline V gives CDR1 SEHNR, CDR2 FQNEAQ (reference sequence). Trimming removed 5 bases from V and 5 bases from J; junction bases left unmatched: 11. This CDR3 has 15 residues. CDR3 bases: TGTGCCAGCAGCCGCTATCAGACAGGGTTTTATGGCTACACCTTC. Residues: CASSRYQTGFYGYTF.

This clone came up a few times. The chain employs TRBV15 and TRBJ1-1, with D possibly being TRBD1 (6 bases). Germline loops: CDR1 LNHNV, CDR2 YYDKDF (reference sequence). This CDR3 is built from 14 residues. V was shortened by 3 bases and J by 3 bases, with 11 bases between the two germline ends. CDR3 amino acids: CATSRGQGDTEAFF. The CDR3, as DNA: TGTGCCACCAGCAGGGGACAAGGAGACACTGAAGCTTTCTTT. Complete variable domain (other parts from reference TRBV15 and TRBJ1-1): DAMVIQNPRYQVTQFGKPVTLSCSQTLNHNVMYWYQQKSSQAPKLLFHYYDKDFNNEADTPDNFQSRRPNTSFCFLDIRSPGLGDTAMYLCATSRGQGDTEAFFGQGTRLTVV.

The chain uses TRBV19 and TRBJ1-5; a possible D gene is TRBD1 (5 bases). Germline-derived CDR1 and CDR2 are LNHDA and SQIVND (reference sequence). V gave up 7 bases and J gave up 0 bases, with 13 bases separating them. The CDR3 sequence is 15 residues long. The CDR3 is CASKGTPYSNQPQHF. For the CDR3, the DNA is TGTGCCAGTAAAGGGACGCCTTATAGCAATCAGCCCCAGCATTTT.

The chain carries TRBV28 and TRBJ1-1; 8 bases fit TRBD1. The germline V gene encodes CDR1 MDHEN and CDR2 SYDVKM. The CDR3 sequence is 14 residues long. V lost 6 bases, J lost 7 bases, and 10 bases stayed unmatched. The CDR3 bases are TGTGCCAGCAGAACACCCGGGACAGGCGTTGAAGCTTTCTTT. This translates into CASRTPGTGVEAFF.

This clone was counted between two and nine times. The gene calls are TRBV28 and TRBJ2-2; weak D call: TRBD2 (6 bases). Germline lookup yields CDR1 MDHEN and CDR2 SYDVKM. Trimming removed 5 bases at V and 7 bases at J, with 8 bases between. This CDR3 contains 12 residues. The CDR3 DNA follows: TGTGCCAGCAGTGAGACTAGCGGGGAGCTGTTTTTT. Translated, it gives CASSETSGELFF.

This sequence joins TRBV27 and TRBJ1-1; 9 bases line up with TRBD1. Germline V lookup: CDR1 MNHEY, CDR2 SMNVEV (reference sequence). Germline trimming cut 4 bases from V and 1 base from J; bases unmatched to any gene: 7. The CDR3 covers 16 residues. CDR3 region: CASSSGPGQGNTEAFF. The CDR3 region has the DNA TGTGCCAGCAGTTCAGGGCCGGGACAGGGGAACACTGAAGCTTTCTTT.

The chain employs TRBV4-3 and TRBJ1-2; unclear D gene. The germline gives CDR1 LGHNA, CDR2 YSLEER. CDR3 size: 15 residues. The V and J ends lost 1 base and 2 bases respectively, with 11 bases between them. The CDR3 region is CASSQGVRGNYGYTF. Written as DNA, the CDR3 is TGCGCCAGCAGCCAAGGAGTACGTGGAAACTATGGCTACACCTTC.

The chain uses TRBV27 and TRBJ1-1, with 7 bases fitting TRBD1. The CDR3 length is 15 residues. CDR1 is MNHEY and CDR2 is SMNVEV in the germline V gene (reference sequence). V was pared by 5 bases and J by 3 bases, with 9 bases of the junction left unmatched. The CDR3 is CASSGDREEDTEAFF. CDR3 nucleotide sequence: TGTGCCAGCAGTGGAGACAGGGAGGAGGACACTGAAGCTTTCTTT.

The gene calls are TRBV9 and TRBJ2-1; 8 positions match TRBD1. The V and J ends lost 4 bases and 1 base, in that order; junction bases with no gene match: 10. Germline CDR1 reads SGDLS; CDR2 reads YYNGEE. This CDR3 region has 17 residues. CDR3 in DNA: TGTGCCAGCAGCACCCCGCGGACAGGGCGTTCCTACAATGAGCAGTTCTTC. The encoded protein is CASSTPRTGRSYNEQFF.

The chain uses TRBV10-3 and TRBJ1-1, with TRBD1 matching 7 bases. The trim removed 4 bases at V and 1 base at J, leaving 3 bases unmatched. CDR1 is ENHRY and CDR2 is SYGVKD in the germline V gene. The CDR3 contains 14 residues. In nucleotides, the CDR3 is TGTGCCATCAGTGGTCCAGGGGGGAACACTGAAGCTTTCTTT. This codes for CAISGPGGNTEAFF.

Turning to this clone: The same CDR3 can be traced to other DNA sequences in this sample. DNA for the CDR3: TGTGCCAGCAGCGTAGGGGGAGCTCATAATCAGCCCCAGCATTTT. It yields the protein CASSVGGAHNQPQHF. The chain links TRBV9 to TRBJ1-5; no firm D call. This CDR3 region has 15 residues. Deletions cut 0 bases from V and 4 bases from J, with 11 bases between. CDR1 and CDR2 (germline): SGDLS, YYNGEE.

V and J are TRBV27 and TRBJ2-7; TRBD2 might be the D (6 bases). Germline V CDR1 and CDR2: MNHEY, SMNVEV (reference sequence). With 0 bases removed from V and 3 bases from J, the gap between germline ends came to 9 bases. This CDR3 is built from 14 residues. CDR3 DNA: TGTGCCAGCAGTTTATCGGTTAGCGGCTACGAGCAGTACTTC. Encoded protein: CASSLSVSGYEQYF.

The chain joins TRBV19 to TRBJ1-1; the D is unclear. CDR3 length: 14 amino acids. CDR1 and CDR2 from the germline V gene are LNHDA and SQIVND (reference sequence). V was cut by 4 bases and J by 6 bases, with 15 bases left in between. In DNA form, the CDR3 reads TGTGCCAGTAGTACCACCCGCCGGACCGCTGAAGCTTTCTTT. It yields the protein CASSTTRRTAEAFF.

The genes are TRBV14 and TRBJ2-7; D gene ambiguous. The CDR3 consists of 13 residues. V lost 5 bases and J lost 2, with 10 bases in between. The germline gives CDR1 SGHDN, CDR2 FVKESK. The CDR3 here is CASSDLRPYEQYF. CDR3 DNA sequence: TGTGCCAGCAGCGACCTTCGGCCCTACGAGCAGTACTTC. Complete variable domain (other parts from reference TRBV14 and TRBJ2-7): EAGVTQFPSHSVIEKGQTVTLRCDPISGHDNLYWYRRVMGKEIKFLLHFVKESKQDESGMPNNRFLAERTGGTYSTLKVQPAELEDSGVYFCASSDLRPYEQYFGPGTRLTVT.

This clone appeared a few times. This rearrangement joins TRBV5-1 to TRBJ1-1; a possible D gene is TRBD1 (5 bases). Deletions cut 0 bases from V and 3 bases from J, with 9 bases between. Germline lookup yields CDR1 SGHRS and CDR2 YFSETQ. The CDR3 covers 14 residues. The DNA of the CDR3 is TGCGCCAGCAGCTTGGCAGGGAGGGACACTGAAGCTTTCTTT. It codes for CASSLAGRDTEAFF.